The clone carrying this T cell receptor beta chain was observed many times. The source of the sample is a study of human T cells and chemical hapten exposure. Germline lookup yields CDR1 KGHSH and CDR2 LQKENI. V lost 1 base and J lost 6; bases outside the gene matches: 3. The CDR3 length is 15 residues. Time point reported: patch test 2, 6 weeks after DPC sensitization. Treatment: therapeutic diphenylcyclopropenone sensitization with weekly scalp DPC. TCRdb independently ran MiXCR on the RACE reads; one entry per CDR3 protein. The sample records 27,000 or so distinct CDR3 sequences, around 10% being singletons.

This clonotype was sampled from a man younger than 40 with alopecia areata. Some clones in this sample may be carry-over from other donors' samples. The sequencing used whole blood, collected in connection with sensitization to the hapten diphenylcyclopropenone (DPC). V usage is TRBV18 and J usage is TRBJ1-5, with 10 bases that match TRBD1. CDR3 sequence reads: CASSPQGQGTQPQHF. DNA for the CDR3: TGTGCCAGCTCACCACAGGGACAGGGGACTCAGCCCCAGCATTTT. Combining the CDR3 with reference TRBV18 and TRBJ1-5 gives the whole variable domain NAGVMQNPRHLVRRRGQEARLRCSPMKGHSHVYWYRQLPEEGLKFMVYLQKENIIDESGMPKERFSAEFPKEGPSILRIQQVVRGDSAAYFCASSPQGQGTQPQHFGDGTRLSIL.